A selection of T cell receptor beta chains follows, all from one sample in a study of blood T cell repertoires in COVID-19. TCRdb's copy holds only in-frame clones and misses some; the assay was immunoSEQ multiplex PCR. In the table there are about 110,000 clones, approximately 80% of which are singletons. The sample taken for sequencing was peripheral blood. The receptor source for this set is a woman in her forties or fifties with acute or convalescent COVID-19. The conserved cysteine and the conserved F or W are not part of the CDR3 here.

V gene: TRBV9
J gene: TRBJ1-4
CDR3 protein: ASSGGGEINEKLF

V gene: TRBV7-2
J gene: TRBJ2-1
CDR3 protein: ASSLTGDEQF

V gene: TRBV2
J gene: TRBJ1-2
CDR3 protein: ASSRGPGDGYT

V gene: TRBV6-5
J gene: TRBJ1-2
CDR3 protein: ASRSDSVYYGYT

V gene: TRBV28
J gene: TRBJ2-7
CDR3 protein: ASSSTGFRNEQY

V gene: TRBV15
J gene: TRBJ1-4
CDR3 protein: ATSRDTQGWAEKLF

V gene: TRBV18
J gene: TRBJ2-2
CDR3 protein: ASSSDTGELF

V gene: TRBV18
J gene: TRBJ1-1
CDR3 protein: ASSPDPTGGYVNTEAF

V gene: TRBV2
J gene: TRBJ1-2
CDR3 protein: ASSLRGGQERGYT

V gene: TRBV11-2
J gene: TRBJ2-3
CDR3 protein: ASSLSLTDTQY

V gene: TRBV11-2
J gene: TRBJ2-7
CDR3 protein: ASSLGRGQPYEQY

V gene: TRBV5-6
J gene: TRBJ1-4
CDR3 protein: ASSGPVDRNSNEKLF

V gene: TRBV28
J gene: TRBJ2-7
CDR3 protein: ASSSPVRYEQY

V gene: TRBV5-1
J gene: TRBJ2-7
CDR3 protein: ASSLDISYEQY

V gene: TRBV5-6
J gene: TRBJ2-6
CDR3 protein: ASSQVVISGANVLT

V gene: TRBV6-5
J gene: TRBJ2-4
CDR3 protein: ASSSRLIGSNIQY

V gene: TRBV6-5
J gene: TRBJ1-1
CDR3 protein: ASSYSGLAF

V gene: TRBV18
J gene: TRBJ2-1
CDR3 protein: ASSPADEQF

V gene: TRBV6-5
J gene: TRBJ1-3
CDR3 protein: ASRTDGNTIY

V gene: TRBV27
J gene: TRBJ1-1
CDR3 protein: ASKWGNTEAF

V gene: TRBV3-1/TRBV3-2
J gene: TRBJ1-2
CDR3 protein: ASSQDRQGSYGYT

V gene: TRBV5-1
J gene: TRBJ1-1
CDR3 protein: ASSRDRASGAF

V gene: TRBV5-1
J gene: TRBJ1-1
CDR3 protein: ASSLEAGSLNTEAF

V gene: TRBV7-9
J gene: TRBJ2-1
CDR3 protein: ASSSRTVNEQF

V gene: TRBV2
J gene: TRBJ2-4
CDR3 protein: ASSGPSARQAGRLAKNIQY

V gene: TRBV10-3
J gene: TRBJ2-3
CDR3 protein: AIGGAVSTDTQY

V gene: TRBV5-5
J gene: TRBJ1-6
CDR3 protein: ASSPDSLSSYNSPLH

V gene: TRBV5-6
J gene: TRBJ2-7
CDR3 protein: ASSLPGLLNDEQY

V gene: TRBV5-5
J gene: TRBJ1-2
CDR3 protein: ASSFGTDYEGGGYT

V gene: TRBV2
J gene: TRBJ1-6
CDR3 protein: ASSEGGTNSPLH

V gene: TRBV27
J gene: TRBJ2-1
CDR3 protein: ASSSSGNEQF

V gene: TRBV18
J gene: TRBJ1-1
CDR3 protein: ASSPQTGGTYTEAF

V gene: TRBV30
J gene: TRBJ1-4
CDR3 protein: AWSWGGATNEKLF